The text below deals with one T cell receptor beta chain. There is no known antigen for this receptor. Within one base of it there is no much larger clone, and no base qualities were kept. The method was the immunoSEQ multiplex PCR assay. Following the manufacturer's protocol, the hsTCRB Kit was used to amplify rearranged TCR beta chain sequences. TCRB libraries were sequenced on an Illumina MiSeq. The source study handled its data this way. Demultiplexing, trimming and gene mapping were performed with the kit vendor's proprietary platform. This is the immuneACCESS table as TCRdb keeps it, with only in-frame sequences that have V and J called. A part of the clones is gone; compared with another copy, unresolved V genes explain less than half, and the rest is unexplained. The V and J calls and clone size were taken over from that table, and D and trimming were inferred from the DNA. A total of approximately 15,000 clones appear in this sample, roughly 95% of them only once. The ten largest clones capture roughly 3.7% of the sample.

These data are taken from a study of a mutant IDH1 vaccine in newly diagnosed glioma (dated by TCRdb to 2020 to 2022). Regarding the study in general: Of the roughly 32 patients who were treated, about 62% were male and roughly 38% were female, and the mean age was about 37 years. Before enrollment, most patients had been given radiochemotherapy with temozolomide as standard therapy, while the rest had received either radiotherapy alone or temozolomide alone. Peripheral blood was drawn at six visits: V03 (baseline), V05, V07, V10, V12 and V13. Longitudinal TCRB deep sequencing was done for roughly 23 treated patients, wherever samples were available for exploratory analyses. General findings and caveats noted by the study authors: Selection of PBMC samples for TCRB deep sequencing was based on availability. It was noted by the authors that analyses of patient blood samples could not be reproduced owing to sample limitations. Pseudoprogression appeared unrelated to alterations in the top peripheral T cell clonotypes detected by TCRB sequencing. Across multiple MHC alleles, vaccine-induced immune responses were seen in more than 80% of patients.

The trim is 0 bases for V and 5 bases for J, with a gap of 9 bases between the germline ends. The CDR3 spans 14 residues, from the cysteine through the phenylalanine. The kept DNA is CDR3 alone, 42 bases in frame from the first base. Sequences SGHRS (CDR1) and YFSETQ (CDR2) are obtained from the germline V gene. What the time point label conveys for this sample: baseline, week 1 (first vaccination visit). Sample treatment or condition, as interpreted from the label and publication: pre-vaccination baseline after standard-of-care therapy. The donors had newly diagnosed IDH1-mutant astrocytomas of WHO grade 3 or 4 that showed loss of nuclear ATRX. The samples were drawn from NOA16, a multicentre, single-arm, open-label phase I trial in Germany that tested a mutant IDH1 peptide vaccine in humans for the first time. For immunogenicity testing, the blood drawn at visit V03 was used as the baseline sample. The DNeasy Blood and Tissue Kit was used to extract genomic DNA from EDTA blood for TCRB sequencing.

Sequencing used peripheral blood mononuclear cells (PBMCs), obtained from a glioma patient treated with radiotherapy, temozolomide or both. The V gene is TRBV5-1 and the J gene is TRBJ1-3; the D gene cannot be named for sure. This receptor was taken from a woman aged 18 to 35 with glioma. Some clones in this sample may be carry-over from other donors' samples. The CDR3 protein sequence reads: CASSLGSDRNTIYF. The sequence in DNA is TGCGCCAGCAGCTTGGGTTCCGACCGAAACACCATATATTTT.